The table lists the clone carrying this T cell receptor (beta chain) with a few counts. The antigen is unknown. The length of the CDR3 is 14 residues. Germline V gene data show CDR1 as SNHLY and CDR2 as FYNNEI. Trimming at V came to 5 bases and at J to 8 bases, leaving 6 bases not matched to a gene. The data were taken from a study of beta chain features in type 1 diabetes. Study-wide results and limits: VDJ junctions from patients with type 1 diabetes contained fewer insertions and more deletions. Type 1 diabetes patients had TCRB CDR3s that were shorter (moderately but significantly so) in all four CD4+ subsets. For cells with high TCR expression, cDNA sequencing could yield over-representation.

Each of the CD4+ naive, central memory, regulatory and stem cell-like memory populations was sorted via CD45RO/CCR7/CD25/CD127/CD95/CD27. Expressed TCRB transcripts were sequenced, since all the RNA that had been isolated was reverse transcribed. Naive, central memory and regulatory T cell samples produced a mean of about 4 million reads. TCRdb's copy holds only in-frame clones and misses some; the assay was immunoSEQ multiplex PCR. Of 310,000 or so clones listed, approximately 16% are singletons. The sample comprised naive CD4+ T cells from blood. The chain links TRBV2 to TRBJ1-6, with TRBD1 matching 7 bases. The source is a man younger than 35 with type 1 diabetes. This chain's CDR3 is CASSLRDRDSPLHF. Written as DNA, the CDR3 is TGTGCCAGCAGTCTCCGGGACAGAGATTCACCCCTCCACTTT. The full variable domain, completed using reference TRBV2 and TRBJ1-6, is EPEVTQTPSHQVTQMGQEVILRCVPISNHLYFYWYRQILGQKVEFLVSFYNNEISEKSEIFDDQFSVERPDGSNFTLKIRSTKLEDSAMYFCASSLRDRDSPLHFGNGTRLTVT.